This T cell receptor beta chain was profiled in a study of OX40 agonist ivuxolimab in advanced cancers. Study as a whole: Hepatocellular carcinoma, melanoma, renal cell or head and neck cancer affected the dose-escalation patients. Having had anti-PD-1, anti-PD-L1 or anti-CTLA-4 therapy before was allowed, and roughly 40% had some.

V gave up 7 bases and J gave up 8 bases; unmatched junction bases: 6. This CDR3 region has 12 residues. Germline V gene data show CDR1 as SQVTM and CDR2 as ANQGSEA. Study-wide findings and caveats: Expanded clones tended on average to be more numerous among CD8+ T cells than CD4+. Partial responders at 0.1-3.0 mg/kg showed near-lowest clonal expansion.

Assay: immunoSEQ multiplex PCR; the TCRdb copy retains only in-frame clones and omits some. The sample has about 76,000 clones; about 86% are singletons. This clone has just a few counts. Its antigen is undetermined. The chain employs TRBV29-1 and TRBJ1-4, with 8 bases that match TRBD1. The TCR sequence derives from an adult with an advanced solid tumor such as melanoma, head and neck, liver or kidney cancer. The sample was CD4+ or CD8+ T cells sorted from blood, taken in a trial of the OX40 agonist ivuxolimab. CDR3 amino acids: CSAMTGEEKLFF. CDR3 bases: TGCAGCGCAATGACAGGGGAAGAAAAACTGTTTTTT.